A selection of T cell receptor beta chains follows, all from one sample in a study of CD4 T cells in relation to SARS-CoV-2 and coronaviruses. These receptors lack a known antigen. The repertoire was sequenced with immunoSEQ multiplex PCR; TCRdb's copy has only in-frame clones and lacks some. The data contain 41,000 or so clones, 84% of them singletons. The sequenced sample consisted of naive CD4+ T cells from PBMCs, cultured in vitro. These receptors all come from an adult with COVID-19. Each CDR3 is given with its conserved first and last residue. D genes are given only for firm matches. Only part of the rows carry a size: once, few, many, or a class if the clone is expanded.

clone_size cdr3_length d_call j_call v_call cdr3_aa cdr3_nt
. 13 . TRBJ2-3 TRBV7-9 CASSFASTDTQYF TGTGCCAGCAGCTTCGCCAGCACAGATACGCAGTATTTT
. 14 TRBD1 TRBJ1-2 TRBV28 CASRGQGTNYGYTF TGTGCCAGCAGGGGACAGGGGACAAACTATGGCTACACCTTC
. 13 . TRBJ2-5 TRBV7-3 CASTKWVQETQYF TGTGCCAGCACAAAGTGGGTTCAAGAGACCCAGTACTTC
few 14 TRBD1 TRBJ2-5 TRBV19 CASSTRQGQETQYF TGTGCCAGTAGTACGAGACAGGGCCAAGAGACCCAGTACTTC
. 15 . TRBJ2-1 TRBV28 CASSLLTPIGNEQFF TGTGCCAGCAGTTTATTGACCCCGATAGGAAATGAGCAGTTCTTC
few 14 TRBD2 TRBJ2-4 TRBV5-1 CASSGTSGRDIQYF TGCGCCAGCAGTGGGACTAGTGGTCGGGACATTCAGTACTTC
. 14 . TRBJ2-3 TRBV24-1 CATSDFPSGEGQYF TGTGCCACCAGTGATTTCCCCTCAGGGGAGGGCCAGTATTTT
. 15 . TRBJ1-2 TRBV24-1 CATSARTSTGHGYTF TGTGCCACCAGTGCCCGGACGTCCACGGGTCATGGCTACACCTTC
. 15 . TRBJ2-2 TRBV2 CASSEFVANTGELFF TGTGCCAGCAGTGAATTCGTCGCGAACACCGGGGAGCTGTTTTTT
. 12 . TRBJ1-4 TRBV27 CASGRINEKLFF TGTGCCAGTGGCAGGATTAATGAAAAACTGTTTTTT
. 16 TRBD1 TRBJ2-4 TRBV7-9 CASSLAYRGEKNIQYF TGTGCCAGCAGCTTAGCGTACAGGGGGGAGAAAAACATTCAGTACTTC
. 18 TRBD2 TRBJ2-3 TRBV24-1 CATSDSSRSSGRAHTQYF TGTGCCACCAGTGACTCCTCTAGATCTAGCGGGAGGGCCCATACGCAGTATTTT
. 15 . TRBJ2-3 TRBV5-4 CASHRETGITDTQYF TGTGCCAGCCACCGGGAGACAGGGATTACAGATACGCAGTATTTT
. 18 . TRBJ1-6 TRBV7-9 CASSSLSGTGSVNSPLHF TGTGCCAGCAGTTCACTGTCTGGGACGGGATCGGTCAATTCACCCCTCCACTTT
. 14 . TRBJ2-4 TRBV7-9 CASSLGAIGNIQYF TGTGCCAGCAGCTTAGGGGCAATCGGAAACATTCAGTACTTC
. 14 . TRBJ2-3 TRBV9 CASSVGGRTDTQYF TGTGCCAGCAGCGTAGGGGGGAGAACAGATACGCAGTATTTT
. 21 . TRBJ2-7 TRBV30 CAWSPGPLREQEKWGTYEQYF TGTGCCTGGAGCCCCGGTCCTTTAAGGGAACAGGAAAAATGGGGGACCTACGAGCAGTACTTC
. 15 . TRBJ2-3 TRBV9 CASSVMGGSTDTQYF TGTGCCAGCAGCGTAATGGGGGGAAGCACAGATACGCAGTATTTT
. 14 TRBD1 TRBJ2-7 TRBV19 CASSSNRGPYEQYF TGTGCCAGTAGTTCGAACAGGGGGCCCTACGAGCAGTACTTC
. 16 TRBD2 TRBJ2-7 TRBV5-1 CASSLGTSGHSYEQYF TGCGCCAGCAGCTTGGGGACTAGCGGGCACTCCTACGAGCAGTACTTC
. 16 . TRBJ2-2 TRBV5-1 CASSWGLGQVTGELFF TGCGCCAGCAGCTGGGGACTGGGCCAGGTAACCGGGGAGCTGTTTTTT
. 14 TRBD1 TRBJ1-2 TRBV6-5 CASSRDRGRYGYTF TGTGCCAGCAGTAGGGACAGGGGACGGTATGGCTACACCTTC
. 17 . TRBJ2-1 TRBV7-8 CASSSPGVLSSYNEQFF TGTGCCAGCAGCTCCCCGGGGGTACTAAGCTCCTACAATGAGCAGTTCTTC
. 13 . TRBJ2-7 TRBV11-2 CASSLGQVGEQYF TGTGCCAGCAGCTTAGGACAGGTGGGCGAGCAGTACTTC
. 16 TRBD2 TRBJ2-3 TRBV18 CASSPETSGFTDTQYF TGTGCCAGCTCACCAGAAACTAGCGGGTTTACAGATACGCAGTATTTT
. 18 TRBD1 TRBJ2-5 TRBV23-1 CASSQRRRGQGPRETQYF TGCGCCAGCAGTCAACGGAGACGGGGACAGGGACCGAGAGAGACCCAGTACTTC
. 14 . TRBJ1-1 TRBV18 CASSPMEAGTEAFF TGTGCCAGCTCACCAATGGAGGCGGGCACTGAAGCTTTCTTT
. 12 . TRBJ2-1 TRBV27 CATSGGYNEQFF TGTGCCACCTCAGGGGGGTACAATGAGCAGTTCTTC
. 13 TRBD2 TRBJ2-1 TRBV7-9 CAITSASYNEQFF TGTGCCATAACTAGCGCTTCCTACAATGAGCAGTTCTTC
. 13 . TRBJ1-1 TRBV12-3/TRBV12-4 CASSFGIGGEAFF TGTGCCAGCAGTTTCGGAATTGGCGGTGAAGCTTTCTTT
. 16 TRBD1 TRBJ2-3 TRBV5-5 CASSLAGQGFTDTQYF TGTGCCAGCAGCCTCGCGGGACAGGGTTTCACAGATACGCAGTATTTT
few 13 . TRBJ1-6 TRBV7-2 CASRRSPNSPLHF TGTGCCAGCAGAAGAAGCCCAAATTCACCCCTCCACTTT
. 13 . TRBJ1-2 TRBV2 CASSAQMNYGYTF TGTGCCAGCAGTGCACAGATGAACTATGGCTACACCTTC
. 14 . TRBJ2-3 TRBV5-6 CASSPSEVTDTQYF TGTGCCAGCAGCCCCTCGGAAGTAACAGATACGCAGTATTTT
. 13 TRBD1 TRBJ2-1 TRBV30 CAWRRGQMNEQFF TGTGCCTGGAGAAGGGGACAGATGAATGAGCAGTTCTTC
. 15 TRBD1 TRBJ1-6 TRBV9 CASSSGQGANSPLHF TGTGCCAGCAGCTCGGGACAGGGGGCGAATTCACCCCTCCACTTT
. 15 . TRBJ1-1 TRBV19 CASSKAPTMNTEAFF TGTGCCAGTAGTAAGGCACCTACTATGAACACTGAAGCTTTCTTT
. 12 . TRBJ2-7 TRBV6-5 CASSRGTDEQYF TGTGCCAGCAGCCGCGGGACAGACGAGCAGTACTTC
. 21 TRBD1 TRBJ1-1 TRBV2 CASRDRLGTGGFGDFNTEAFF TGTGCCAGCAGAGACAGATTGGGGACAGGGGGCTTTGGGGACTTTAACACTGAAGCTTTCTTT
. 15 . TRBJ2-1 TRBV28 CASSLEGKGRVEQFF TGTGCCAGCAGTTTAGAAGGCAAAGGGAGAGTGGAGCAGTTCTTC
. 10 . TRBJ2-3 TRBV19 CASSIDTQYF TGTGCCAGTAGTATAGATACGCAGTATTTT
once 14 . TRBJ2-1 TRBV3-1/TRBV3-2 CASSHNGIYNEQFF TGTGCCAGCAGCCATAACGGGATCTACAATGAGCAGTTCTTC
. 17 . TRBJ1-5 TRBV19 CASRISGTEYSNQPQHF TGTGCCAGTAGAATCTCAGGGACGGAGTATAGCAATCAGCCCCAGCATTTT
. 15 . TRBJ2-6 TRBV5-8 CASSRRWAGANVLTF TGTGCCAGCAGCCGAAGGTGGGCTGGGGCCAACGTCCTGACTTTC
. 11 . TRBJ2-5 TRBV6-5 CASSYPPTQYF TGTGCCAGCAGTTACCCACCAACCCAGTACTTC